Sequencing of this T cell receptor (beta chain) was carried out in a study of blood T cell repertoires in COVID-19. CDR1 and CDR2 (germline): KGHSH, LQKENI. The CDR3 totals 16 residues. V was trimmed by 0 bases and J by 1 base, leaving 11 bases between them. Measured with immunoSEQ multiplex PCR; TCRdb has only the in-frame clones, and not every one. The sample holds 200,000 to 300,000 clones, approximately 85% seen once. The material sequenced was peripheral blood. V usage is TRBV18 and J usage is TRBJ2-3; D gene ambiguous. This clonotype was obtained from an elderly woman with COVID-19, enrolled during active disease. CDR3 region: CASSPPTGSGTDTQYF. The CDR3 coding sequence is TGTGCCAGCTCACCACCGACTGGGTCTGGCACAGATACGCAGTATTTT.